A few counts support the clone carrying this TCR beta chain. The antigen is undetermined. The data originate from a study of blood T cells in healthy people across ages. The study's findings and limits: A greater number of naive CD4+ cells and higher diversity distinguished long-lived donors from aged donors.

This CDR3 has 14 amino acids. Germline loops: CDR1 SGHRS, CDR2 YFSETQ. V lost 4 bases and J 1 base, leaving 8 bases between the germline ends. With a J-beta primer mix and a sample-barcoded 5' primer, a second PCR ran about 7 to 11 cycles. TCRdb processed the 5' RACE reads anew with MiXCR; each CDR3 protein has one entry. The profile shows roughly 800,000 distinct CDR3 sequences, around 25% of them singletons. This sample was shared with a second study, whose subject was T cells of mothers and their children. That paper adds: Healthy Caucasian mothers, a few in number, and their six children were the donors. Each mother yielded more than 9.5 million TCR beta CDR3 reads. Each child yielded approximately 3 million reads. Clones that were microchimeric and persistent were not detected among T cells.

The specimen was blood. V and J are TRBV5-1 and TRBJ2-2; D is unresolved. This TCR was recovered from a boy younger than 18 in good health. The CDR3 is CASSKNRNTGELFF. CDR3 in DNA: TGCGCCAGCAGCAAAAACAGGAACACCGGGGAGCTGTTTTTT.